The T cell receptor beta chain described here comes from a study of cytomegalovirus exposure and HLA in healthy donors. PCR primers comprised 60 Vbeta and 13 Jbeta primers. Data came from immunoSEQ multiplex PCR; TCRdb stores just in-frame clones and leaves some out. Its table lists approximately 50,000 clones. Study outcomes and limitations: Diagnosis of cytomegalovirus status made by the classifier reportedly showed high specificity and sensitivity. Many donors shared some public TCRs, even though most TCR sequences were rare.

From germline, CDR1 is GTSNPN and CDR2 SVGIG (reference sequence). The CDR3 contains 15 residues. For this clone: Its cognate antigen is unknown.

The rearrangement links TRBV30 to TRBJ2-5, with D maybe TRBD1 (7 bases). The J call may be in error: the DNA end matches TRBJ2-7 better. The receptor was derived from a male donor in good health and CMV-seropositive. Sequenced material: PBMCs. This chain's CDR3 is CAWARGTSALYEQYF. The CDR3 DNA follows: TGTGCCTGGGCCAGGGGGACTTCAGCCCTCTACGAGCAGTACTTC.